One and the same sample provided the 14 T cell receptor beta chains below, sequenced in a study of blood T cell repertoires in COVID-19. This table comes from immunoSEQ multiplex PCR, and its TCRdb copy is limited to in-frame clones, with some not included. The sample has roughly 440,000 clones; about 91% are singletons. Sequenced input: peripheral blood. The receptors come from a woman aged 45-65 years with COVID-19, enrolled during active disease.

The genes are TRBV7-8 and TRBJ1-5; tentative D call: TRBD1 (6 bases). CDR1 and CDR2 from the germline V gene are SGHVS and FQNEAQ. V was cut by 5 bases and J by 6 bases, with 17 bases left in between. The CDR3 loop spans 15 amino acids. This CDR3 is CASSLIQGLGQPQHF. DNA of the CDR3: TGTGCCAGCAGCCTGATTCAGGGGCTAGGTCAGCCCCAGCATTTT.

The rearrangement uses TRBV5-1 and TRBJ2-2; 9 bases are a match to TRBD1. J gave up 3 bases and V 4 bases, and 7 bases lay outside the gene matches. Germline CDR1 is SGHRS and CDR2 is YFSETQ. This CDR3 contains 16 residues. For the CDR3, the DNA is TGCGCCAGCAGCCTCTGGGACAGGGTAGACACCGGGGAGCTGTTTTTT. Translation gives CASSLWDRVDTGELFF. Full variable domain (remainder filled in from reference TRBV5-1 and TRBJ2-2): KAGVTQTPRYLIKTRGQQVTLSCSPISGHRSVSWYQQTPGQGLQFLFEYFSETQRNKGNFPGRFSGRQFSNSRSEMNVSTLELGDSALYLCASSLWDRVDTGELFFGEGSRLTVL.

V gene TRBV4-1 combines with J gene TRBJ2-2; TRBD2 agrees at 9 bases. Losses at the gene ends were 4 bases for V and 1 base for J; bases not matched to a gene: 1. Germline loops: CDR1 MGHRA, CDR2 YSYEKL. The CDR3 contains 15 residues. The CDR3, as DNA: TGCGCCAGCAGCCGCGGGAGGGGGAACACCGGGGAGCTGTTTTTT. This gives the protein CASSRGRGNTGELFF.

The rearrangement uses TRBV27 and TRBJ1-2, with 7 bases that match TRBD1. Germline CDR1 is MNHEY and CDR2 is SMNVEV (reference sequence). V was clipped by 2 bases and J by 2 bases; unmatched bases: 8. This CDR3 is 16 amino acids long. The CDR3, as DNA: TGTGCCAGCAGTTTAATCTGGGACAGCATGAACTATGGCTACACCTTC. It yields the protein CASSLIWDSMNYGYTF.

The chain uses TRBV30 and TRBJ2-3; D gene ambiguous. V was cut by 2 bases and J by 0 bases, with 24 bases left in between. The CDR3 covers 19 residues. Looked up from germline, CDR1 is GTSNPN and CDR2 is SVGIG (reference sequence). The CDR3 DNA reads TGTGCCTGGAGTTCCTTCGGGTCAGTTTTATCCCCTAGCACAGATACGCAGTATTTT. Its translation: CAWSSFGSVLSPSTDTQYF.

V gene TRBV11-2 combines with J gene TRBJ2-7; 10 nucleotides agree with TRBD1. Germline CDR1 is SGHAT and CDR2 is FQNNGV. The CDR3 covers 15 residues. J was trimmed by 6 bases and V by 5 bases; bases with no gene match: 10. CDR3 coding DNA: TGTGCCAGCAGCAACCGGGACAGGGGAGATGCCGAGCAGTACTTC. This encodes CASSNRDRGDAEQYF. Drawing the rest from reference TRBV11-2 and TRBJ2-7, the complete variable domain is EAGVAQSPRYKIIEKRQSVAFWCNPISGHATLYWYQQILGQGPKLLIQFQNNGVVDDSQLPKDRFSAERLKGVDSTLKIQPAKLEDSAVYLCASSNRDRGDAEQYFGPGTRLTVT.

Details on this clone: An end of the junction differs from the germline gene, which may be a read error. V and J are TRBV5-6 and TRBJ2-3; 12 nucleotides align to TRBD1. CDR1 is SGHDT, CDR2 YYEEEE, per germline. This CDR3 has 11 residues. This CDR3 reads CASAGQGAEFF. The DNA for the CDR3 is TGTGCCAGCGCGGGACAGGGGGCTGAGTTTTTT.

The chain is built from TRBV9 and TRBJ2-5, with 7 bases aligning to TRBD1. The CDR3 is 15 amino acids. V trimming: 4 bases; J trimming: 4 bases; junction bases outside the gene matches: 10. Germline values: CDR1 SGDLS, CDR2 YYNGEE. The DNA of the CDR3 is TGTGCCAGCAGCCCACTGACAGGGACGTTAGAGACCCAGTACTTC. This codes for CASSPLTGTLETQYF.

This chain connects TRBV19 to TRBJ1-2, with a possible D match to TRBD1 (6 bases). CDR1 is LNHDA and CDR2 is SQIVND in the germline V gene (reference sequence). The CDR3 covers 14 residues. The germline V and J ends were trimmed by 3 bases and 7 bases, with 15 bases remaining between them. The chain's CDR3 is CASSMRQGQRGYTF. In DNA, the CDR3 is TGTGCCAGTAGTATGCGGCAGGGGCAGCGTGGCTACACCTTC.

This sequence joins TRBV28 and TRBJ1-6; tentatively, D is TRBD1 (5 bases). CDR1 is MDHEN and CDR2 is SYDVKM in the germline V gene. V was shortened by 10 bases and J by 9 bases, with 16 bases between the two germline ends. There are 13 residues in the CDR3. This CDR3 is CAILGDYGSPLHF. CDR3 nucleotides: TGTGCCATCCTAGGGGATTATGGTTCACCCCTCCACTTT.

J is TRBJ1-2 and V is TRBV24-1; possible D gene TRBD1, 5 bases. The germline V gene encodes CDR1 KGHDR and CDR2 SFDVKD. Trimming pared 4 bases from V and 1 base from J, leaving 9 bases between. This CDR3 has 14 residues. Written as DNA, the CDR3 is TGTGCCACCAGTGACCGAGACAGTAACTATGGCTACACCTTC. It translates to CATSDRDSNYGYTF.

The chain recombines TRBV5-1 with TRBJ1-3; 7 bases line up with TRBD1. Germline assignment: CDR1 SGHRS and CDR2 YFSETQ. The CDR3 consists of 14 residues. The trim removed 4 bases at V and 4 bases at J, leaving 5 bases unmatched. CDR3 sequence: CASSLGTAGNTIYF. The CDR3 nucleotides are TGCGCCAGCAGCCTAGGGACAGCAGGAAACACCATATATTTT.

The chain combines TRBV19 with TRBJ2-7; weak D call: TRBD1 (6 bases). Germline-derived CDR1 and CDR2 are LNHDA and SQIVND (reference sequence). Trimming left V 2 bases short and J 0 bases short, with 11 bases between. The CDR3 length is 15 residues. For the CDR3, the DNA is TGTGCCAGTAGTATACGAGGGGGTCTCTCCTACGAGCAGTACTTC. It codes for CASSIRGGLSYEQYF.

Comments on this clone: Other nucleotide sequences from this sample produce the same CDR3. CDR3 region: CASSFGTGMNTEAFF. As DNA, the CDR3 is TGTGCCAGCAGCTTCGGGACAGGGATGAACACTGAAGCTTTCTTT. The rearrangement joins TRBV5-4 to TRBJ1-1, with TRBD1 matching 9 bases. Germline V gene sequence: CDR1 SGHNT, CDR2 YYREEE (reference sequence). This CDR3 region has 15 residues. With 2 bases clipped from V and 0 bases from J, the junction kept 2 bases outside the gene matches.